The 15 T cell receptor beta chains below were found in one sample sequenced in a study of blood T cell repertoires in COVID-19. Only in-frame clones appear in the TCRdb table, and some are missing; sequencing was by immunoSEQ multiplex PCR. Of about 480,000 clones listed, approximately 87% are singletons. The sample comprised PBMCs or T cells enriched from blood (not recorded which). These receptors originate from a woman in her forties who had recovered from COVID-19.

In regard to this clone: Other DNA sequences from this sample encode an identical CDR3 as well. This chain links TRBV3-1 (or the pseudogene TRBV3-2) with TRBJ1-2; D possibly corresponds to TRBD1 (5 bases). The V and J ends lost 1 base and 4 bases respectively, with 7 bases between them. CDR3 length equals 13 residues. Germline V gives CDR1 LGHDT, CDR2 YNNKEL (reference sequence). The CDR3 loop is CASSQGQGYGYTF. The CDR3 nucleotides are TGTGCCAGCAGCCAAGGGCAGGGCTATGGCTACACCTTC.

The chain uses TRBV9 and TRBJ1-2; no clear D gene. CDR3 length: 12 residues. Germline V CDR1 and CDR2: SGDLS, YYNGEE. The V and J ends lost 3 bases and 5 bases respectively, with 8 bases between them. The CDR3 spells CASSAEGYGYTF. As DNA, the CDR3 is TGTGCCAGCAGCGCCGAGGGATATGGCTACACCTTC. Full variable domain (outside the CDR3, taken from reference TRBV9 and TRBJ1-2): DSGVTQTPKHLITATGQRVTLRCSPRSGDLSVYWYQQSLDQGLQFLIQYYNGEERAKGNILERFSAQQFPDLHSELNLSSLELGDSALYFCASSAEGYGYTFGSGTRLTVV.

The CDR3 loop is CASMLKLDTEAFF. The CDR3 DNA reads as TGCGCCAGCATGTTAAAACTAGACACTGAAGCTTTCTTT. The V gene is TRBV5-1, the J gene TRBJ1-1; D gene uncertain. Germline CDR1 is SGHRS and CDR2 is YFSETQ. Between the trimmed V and J ends, which lost 6 bases and 3 bases, there was a span of 12 bases. This CDR3 has 13 amino acids.

The chain uses TRBV6-7 and TRBJ2-1; D possibly corresponds to TRBD2 (5 bases). Being an ORF, TRBV6-7 has a function that is uncertain. The CDR3 is 16 amino acids. With 0 bases removed from V and 4 bases from J, the gap between germline ends came to 13 bases. The CDR3 here is CASSYSLTRGYNEQFF. The CDR3 nucleotides read TGTGCCAGCAGTTACTCGTTGACCCGGGGATACAATGAGCAGTTCTTC.

The V gene is TRBV7-6, the J gene TRBJ1-2, with TRBD1 matching over 8 bases. CDR3 length: 15 amino acids. J gave up 5 bases and V 5 bases, and 10 bases lay outside the gene matches. In germline, CDR1 is SGHVS, CDR2 FNYEAQ. In nucleotides, the CDR3 is TGTGCCAGCAGCCCCGGGACAGGCGACCCTTATGGCTACACCTTC. Translating it yields CASSPGTGDPYGYTF.

This clone has only a few counts. The chain couples TRBV27 to TRBJ2-7; perhaps TRBD1 as D (5 bases). The CDR3 sequence is 13 residues long. Germline CDR1 reads MNHEY; CDR2 reads SMNVEV (reference sequence). The V and J ends lost 10 bases and 3 bases respectively, with 16 bases between them. CDR3 nucleotides: TGTGCCACCGCAGGGATACCCATCTACGAGCAGTACTTC. This translates into CATAGIPIYEQYF.

This sequence joins TRBV30 and TRBJ2-7; 12 nucleotides line up with TRBD2. Germline V gene sequence: CDR1 GTSNPN, CDR2 SVGIG (reference sequence). The J segment lost 1 base and the V segment lost 8 bases, leaving 24 bases of the junction unmatched. The CDR3 totals 20 residues. The CDR3 protein is CALTVRGRGLAGPGSYEQYF. The CDR3 DNA reads as TGTGCCCTCACTGTGAGGGGCCGGGGACTAGCGGGCCCGGGGTCCTACGAGCAGTACTTC.

V gene TRBV12-3 or TRBV12-4 combines with J gene TRBJ1-1, with TRBD1 as a possible D gene (5 bases). The CDR3 runs to 13 residues. V was clipped by 7 bases and J by 6 bases, with 15 bases between them. In nucleotides, the CDR3 is TGTGCCAGCACCACTCCAACGACAGCTGAAGCTTTCTTT. Translating gives CASTTPTTAEAFF.

V usage is TRBV5-1 and J usage is TRBJ2-3; perhaps TRBD2 as D (5 bases). Trimming left V 0 bases short and J 2 bases short, with 10 bases between. The germline CDR1 and CDR2 sequences are SGHRS and YFSETQ. CDR3 length equals 15 residues. The CDR3 loop is CASSLDPSSTDTQYF. The CDR3 nucleotides read TGCGCCAGCAGCTTGGATCCTAGCTCCACAGATACGCAGTATTTT.

The chain links TRBV12-3 or TRBV12-4 to TRBJ1-1, with D possibly being TRBD1 (5 bases). V lost 1 base and J 11 bases, leaving 11 bases between the germline ends. This CDR3 has 12 residues. DNA for the CDR3: TGTGCCAGCAGTTTAGGGGGCGTTGGGGCTTTCTTT. This codes for CASSLGGVGAFF.

This clone was recorded a few times. CDR3 sequence (DNA): TGCGCCAGCAGCTCGGGGACAGGGAGAGCATCCTACGAGCAGTACTTC. Translated, it gives CASSSGTGRASYEQYF. The gene calls are TRBV5-1 and TRBJ2-7; TRBD1 aligns across 9 bases. The CDR3 runs to 16 residues. J was trimmed by 1 base and V by 3 bases; bases with no gene match: 8. The germline CDR1 and CDR2 sequences are SGHRS and YFSETQ.

V and J are TRBV7-8 and TRBJ1-2, with D possibly being TRBD1 (5 bases). Trimming took off 0 bases at V and 4 bases at J, with 12 bases between the two ends. The germline V gene has CDR1 SGHVS and CDR2 FQNEAQ. CDR3 size: 15 residues. CDR3 DNA sequence: TGTGCCAGCAGCTTAGCGACAGCTAACAGCTATGGCTACACCTTC. This gives the protein CASSLATANSYGYTF.

V is TRBV6-5 and J is TRBJ2-7; 11 nucleotides agree with TRBD2. The germline V gene encodes CDR1 MNHEY and CDR2 SVGAGI. The length of the CDR3 is 11 residues. The CDR3 DNA sequence: TGTGCTAGCGGGAGGGCCAGCGAGCAGTACTTC. As protein: CASGRASEQYF.

This chain connects TRBV5-4 to TRBJ2-7; the D gene is possibly TRBD2 (5 bases). CDR3 length equals 14 residues. Germline lookup yields CDR1 SGHNT and CDR2 YYREEE (reference sequence). V was pared by 2 bases and J by 6 bases, with 15 bases between. CDR3 residues: CASSFQIRGSEQYF. In DNA form, the CDR3 reads TGTGCCAGCAGCTTTCAAATACGGGGAAGCGAGCAGTACTTC.

The CDR3 DNA is TGTGCCAGCTTACAAGGACAGGGTTCGGAAAAACTGTTTTTT. Encoded protein: CASLQGQGSEKLFF. The V gene is TRBV2, the J gene TRBJ1-4, with TRBD1 matching 8 bases. CDR3 size: 14 residues. Germline lookup yields CDR1 SNHLY and CDR2 FYNNEI. V trimming: 8 bases; J trimming: 8 bases; junction bases outside the gene matches: 10.